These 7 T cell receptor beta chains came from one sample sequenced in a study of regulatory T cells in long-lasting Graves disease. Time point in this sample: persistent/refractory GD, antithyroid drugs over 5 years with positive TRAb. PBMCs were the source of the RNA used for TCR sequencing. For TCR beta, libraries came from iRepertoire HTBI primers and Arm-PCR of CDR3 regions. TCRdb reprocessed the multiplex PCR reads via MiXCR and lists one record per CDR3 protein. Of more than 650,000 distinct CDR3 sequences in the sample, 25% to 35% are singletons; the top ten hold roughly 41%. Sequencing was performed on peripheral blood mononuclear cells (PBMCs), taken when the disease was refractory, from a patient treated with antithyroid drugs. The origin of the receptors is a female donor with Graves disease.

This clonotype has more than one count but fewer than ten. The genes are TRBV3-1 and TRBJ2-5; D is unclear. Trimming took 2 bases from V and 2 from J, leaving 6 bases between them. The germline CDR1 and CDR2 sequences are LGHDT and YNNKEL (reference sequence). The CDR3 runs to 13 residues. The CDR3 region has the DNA TGTGCCAGCAGCCAATCTAGACAAGAGACCCAGTACTTC. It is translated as CASSQSRQETQYF.

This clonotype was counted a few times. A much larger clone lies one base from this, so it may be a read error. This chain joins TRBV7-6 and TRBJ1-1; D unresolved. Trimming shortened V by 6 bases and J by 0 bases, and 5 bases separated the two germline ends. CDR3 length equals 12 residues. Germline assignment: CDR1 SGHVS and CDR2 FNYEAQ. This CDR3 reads CASSHMNTEAFF. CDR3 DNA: TGTGCCAGCAGTCACATGAACACTGAAGCTTTCTTT.

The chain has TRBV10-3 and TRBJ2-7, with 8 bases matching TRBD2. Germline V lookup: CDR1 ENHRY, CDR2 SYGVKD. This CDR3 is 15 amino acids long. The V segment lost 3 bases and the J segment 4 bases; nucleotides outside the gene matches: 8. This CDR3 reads CAISDKTSGSYEQYF. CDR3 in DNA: TGTGCCATCAGTGACAAAACTAGCGGTTCTTACGAGCAGTACTTC.

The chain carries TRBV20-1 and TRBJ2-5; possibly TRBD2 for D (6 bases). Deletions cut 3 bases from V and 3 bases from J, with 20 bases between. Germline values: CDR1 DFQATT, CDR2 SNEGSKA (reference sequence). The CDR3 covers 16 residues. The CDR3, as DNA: TGCAGTGCTAGTAGCTTTATTGAGGAGCGGGAAGAGACCCAGTACTTC. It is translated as CSASSFIEEREETQYF.

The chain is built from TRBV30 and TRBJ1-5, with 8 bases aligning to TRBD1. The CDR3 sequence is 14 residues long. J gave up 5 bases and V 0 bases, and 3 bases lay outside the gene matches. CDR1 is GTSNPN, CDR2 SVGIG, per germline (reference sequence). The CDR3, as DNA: TGTGCCTGGAGTGTGCGCAGGGGGCATCAGCCCCAGCATTTT. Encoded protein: CAWSVRRGHQPQHF.

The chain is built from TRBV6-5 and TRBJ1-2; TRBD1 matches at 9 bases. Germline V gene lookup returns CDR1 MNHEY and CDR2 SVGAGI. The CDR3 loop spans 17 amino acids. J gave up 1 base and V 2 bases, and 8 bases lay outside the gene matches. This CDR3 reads CASSYRVPGQGNYGYTF. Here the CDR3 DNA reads TGTGCCAGCAGTTACCGCGTCCCGGGACAGGGTAACTATGGCTACACCTTC.

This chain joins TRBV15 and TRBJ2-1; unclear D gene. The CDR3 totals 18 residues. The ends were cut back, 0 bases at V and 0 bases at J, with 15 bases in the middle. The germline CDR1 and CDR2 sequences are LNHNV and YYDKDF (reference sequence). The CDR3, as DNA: TGTGCCACCAGCAGAGAGGGCAGGCTCCTAATCTCCTACAATGAGCAGTTCTTC. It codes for CATSREGRLLISYNEQFF.